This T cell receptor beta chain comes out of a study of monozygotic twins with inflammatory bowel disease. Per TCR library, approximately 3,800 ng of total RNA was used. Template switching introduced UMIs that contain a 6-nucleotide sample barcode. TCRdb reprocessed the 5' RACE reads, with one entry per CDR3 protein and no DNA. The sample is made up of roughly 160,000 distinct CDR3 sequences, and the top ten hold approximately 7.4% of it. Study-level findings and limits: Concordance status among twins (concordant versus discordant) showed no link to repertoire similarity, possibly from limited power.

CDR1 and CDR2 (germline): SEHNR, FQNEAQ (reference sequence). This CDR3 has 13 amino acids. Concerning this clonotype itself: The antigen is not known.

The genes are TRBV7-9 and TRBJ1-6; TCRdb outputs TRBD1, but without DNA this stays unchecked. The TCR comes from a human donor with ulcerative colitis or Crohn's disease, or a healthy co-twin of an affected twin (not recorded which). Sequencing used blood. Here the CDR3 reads CASQDRDNSPLHF.